The rows below give T cell receptor beta chains drawn from one sample of a study of cytomegalovirus exposure and HLA in healthy donors. Assay used: immunoSEQ multiplex PCR; TCRdb lists only in-frame clones, some missing. Recorded here are 31,000 or so clones; the top ten clones represent around 5%. Sequenced input: PBMCs. The origin of the receptors is a female donor in good health and CMV-seronegative. CDR3s include the opening cysteine and the closing phenylalanine or tryptophan.

v_call cdr3_aa
TRBV9 CASSVGPGVSYNEQFF
TRBV5-6 CASSLDRRNEKLFF
TRBV4-3 CASSQAQNYGYTF
TRBV7-9 CASSLGSTGELFF
TRBV7-6 CASSLPNQPQHF
TRBV6-5 CASRQTAGNTIYF
TRBV6-5 CASSLFTGELFF
TRBV7-9 CASTLAANQPQHF
TRBV2 CASNLEQGHYGYTF
TRBV10-3 CAISGNAGQETQYF
TRBV19 CASRTGQIFNSPLHF
TRBV5-6 CASSLWGSSGNTIYF
TRBV7-8 CASSLGMAIRARDTEAFF
TRBV27 CASLMTGALNYGYTF
TRBV6-6 CASTSIRGPNTEAFF
TRBV7-2 CASGGASTDTQYF
TRBV6-5 CASSSRQGTSYEQYF
TRBV7-9 CASSSPPGAFF
TRBV20-1 CSASPANEQFF
TRBV29-1 CSGWDRGEQYF
TRBV7-9 CATKRTSQETQYF